The rows below give T cell receptor beta chains drawn from one sample of a study of PD-1 blockade in classical Hodgkin lymphoma. Measured with immunoSEQ multiplex PCR; TCRdb has only the in-frame clones, and not every one. The sample comprises some 93,000 clones, about 83% of which are singletons, and over 15% rests with the top ten. Sequencing was performed on peripheral blood mononuclear cells (PBMCs), taken before the fourth cycle of nivolumab. Receptor source: a human donor with classical Hodgkin lymphoma. Each CDR3 is given with its conserved first and last residue. A D gene is named only where the DNA matches it firmly. Rows may omit the clone size; those that give it use once, few, many or a size class.

abundance,v_gene,j_gene,d_gene,CDR3nt,CDR3aa
NA,TRBV28,TRBJ2-7,NA,TGTGCCAGCAGTTTCCTTAGGAGGCAGGGGACCTACGAGCAGTACTTC,CASSFLRRQGTYEQYF
once,TRBV10-3,TRBJ1-1,NA,TGTGCCATCACCTCCGGACCTCCAGAGAACACTGAAGCTTTCTTT,CAITSGPPENTEAFF
NA,TRBV9,TRBJ2-3,TRBD2,TGTGCCAGCAGCGTAGCTGGAGCGGGGGGCCCTATTTATACGCAGTATTTT,CASSVAGAGGPIYTQYF
once,TRBV21-1,TRBJ2-7,NA,TGTATGGGGACAGGGCCCTCCTACGAGCAGTACTTC,CMGTGPSYEQYF
NA,TRBV10-3,TRBJ1-5,NA,TGTGCCACCAACGTCCAGGGCCAGCCCCAGCATTTT,CATNVQGQPQHF
NA,TRBV7-9,TRBJ2-4,TRBD2,TGTGCCAGCAGCTTTTCCCAGCGGGAGAAACAGTACTTC,CASSFSQREKQYF
NA,TRBV7-8,TRBJ2-7,NA,TGTGCCAGCAGCTTGGGTACAGCAGGGACCGCCTTGGGGTACGAGCAGTACTTC,CASSLGTAGTALGYEQYF
NA,TRBV19,TRBJ2-5,NA,TGTGCCAGTAGTATGGGGACCGGGATAGAGACCCAGTACTTC,CASSMGTGIETQYF
NA,TRBV5-1,TRBJ2-5,TRBD2,TGCGCCAGCAGCTTGATGGGGACTAGTGAAGAGACCCAGTACTTC,CASSLMGTSEETQYF
NA,TRBV6-5,TRBJ1-3,NA,TGTGCCAGCAGTTCCCCCAGGGAACTCTCTGGAAACACCATATATTTT,CASSSPRELSGNTIYF
many,TRBV6-5,TRBJ1-2,NA,TGTGCCAGCAGTCCCGGGGCCAATAACTATGGCTACACCTTC,CASSPGANNYGYTF
NA,TRBV11-2,TRBJ2-7,NA,TGTGCCAGCAGCTTAGCGGGCAGCGGCGAGCAGTACTTC,CASSLAGSGEQYF
NA,TRBV6-6,TRBJ1-2,TRBD1,TGTGCCAGCAGTTACCACAGGGGGATCTATGGCTACACCTTC,CASSYHRGIYGYTF
NA,TRBV9,TRBJ2-5,NA,TGTGCCAGCAGCTACTCGGAGACCCAGTACTTC,CASSYSETQYF
NA,TRBV6-1,TRBJ1-3,NA,TGTGCCAGCAGTGAAGCATGGGAGGTCGTTGGTGGAAACACCATATATTTT,CASSEAWEVVGGNTIYF
NA,TRBV10-3,TRBJ2-7,TRBD1,TGTGCCATCAGCCAACCAGGGGGCGCTCCCTACGAGCAGTACTTC,CAISQPGGAPYEQYF
NA,TRBV7-2,TRBJ2-1,NA,TGTGCCAGCAGCCCGCATCCGGTATACAATGAGCAGTTCTTC,CASSPHPVYNEQFF
NA,TRBV5-1,TRBJ2-1,TRBD2,TGCGCCAGCAGACCGCCCGGGACTAGAATCTACAATGAGCAGTTCTTC,CASRPPGTRIYNEQFF
once,TRBV10-3,TRBJ1-2,NA,TGTGCCATCAGTGAGATGGAGGGGACTATCTATGGCTACACCTTC,CAISEMEGTIYGYTF
NA,TRBV5-4,TRBJ2-7,NA,TGTGCCAGCAGCTTGTCAGGTGCGGTGGTGTCGGCCTACGAGCAGTACTTC,CASSLSGAVVSAYEQYF
NA,TRBV30,TRBJ2-7,TRBD2,TGTGCCTACCGACTAGCGGCACCCTACGAGCAGTACTTC,CAYRLAAPYEQYF
NA,TRBV6-5,TRBJ1-3,TRBD1,TGTGCCAGCACAGGGGGCAGGACTGGAAACACCATATATTTT,CASTGGRTGNTIYF
NA,TRBV30,TRBJ2-7,NA,TGTGCCTGGAGTGAAGGCAACGCCTACGAGCAGTACTTC,CAWSEGNAYEQYF
NA,TRBV9,TRBJ2-6,NA,TGTGCCAGCAGCCCCCGCCCCGGGACTCAAACTGGTGGGGCCAACGTCCTGACTTTC,CASSPRPGTQTGGANVLTF
NA,TRBV5-1,TRBJ2-5,NA,TGCGCCAGCAGCCCGGGGGACAGTCAAGAAGAGACCCAGTACTTC,CASSPGDSQEETQYF
NA,TRBV27,TRBJ2-7,NA,TGTGCCAGCGGTCGAGGCTCCTACGAGCAGTACTTC,CASGRGSYEQYF
NA,TRBV10-3,TRBJ2-3,NA,TGTGCCATCAGTGAGTCGACCGGGAATGGGGCCACAGATACGCAGTATTTT,CAISESTGNGATDTQYF
once,TRBV28,TRBJ1-3,NA,TGTGCCACCACAGAGGGAAACACCATATATTTT,CATTEGNTIYF
NA,TRBV7-2,TRBJ2-7,NA,TGTGCCAGCAGCTTTCGGGCAGGGGGGCGTAGGGCGGGAAACTACGAGCAGTACTTC,CASSFRAGGRRAGNYEQYF
NA,TRBV15,TRBJ1-1,NA,TGTGCCACCAGCAGAGAAGTGGTATTTGACAGGAGGGATACTGAAGCTTTCTTT,CATSREVVFDRRDTEAFF
NA,TRBV5-6,TRBJ2-1,NA,TGTGCCAGCAGCTTGGTCCACAGGGCGTACAATGAGCAGTTCTTC,CASSLVHRAYNEQFF
few,TRBV9,TRBJ2-5,TRBD2,TGTGCCAGCAGTTTGACTAGCGGCGAAGAGACCCAGTACTTC,CASSLTSGEETQYF
NA,TRBV2,TRBJ1-1,NA,TGTGCCAGCAGTGGCTTATCGGTTAGGACTGAAGCTTTCTTT,CASSGLSVRTEAFF
NA,TRBV7-2,TRBJ1-1,NA,TGTGCCAGCAGCTTAGTGGTGGGCGGCGTAGGCGCGGGGAACACTGAAGCTTTCTTT,CASSLVVGGVGAGNTEAFF
NA,TRBV2,TRBJ2-5,TRBD1,TGTGCCAGCAGCTGGGACAGGAAAACGGAGACCCAGTACTTC,CASSWDRKTETQYF
NA,TRBV28,TRBJ1-5,TRBD1,TGTGCCAGCAACCCGACAGGGATTAGCAATCAGCCCCAGCATTTT,CASNPTGISNQPQHF
once,TRBV14,TRBJ2-7,NA,TGTGCCAGCAGCCAAAATTGGGGGCCCTACGAGCAGTACTTC,CASSQNWGPYEQYF
once,TRBV30,TRBJ1-2,NA,TGTGCCTGGAGTGTAGGAGGGGGTCTAAGTAATGGCTACACCTTC,CAWSVGGGLSNGYTF
NA,TRBV29-1,TRBJ2-1,NA,TGCAGCGTTGGGGGGGAGAGGCGTGAGCAGTTCTTC,CSVGGERREQFF
NA,TRBV5-1,TRBJ2-3,NA,TGCGCCAGCAGCTTATCAGGGGTTGCAGATACGCAGTATTTT,CASSLSGVADTQYF
NA,TRBV28,TRBJ2-3,TRBD2,TGTGCCAGCAGTTTGACCCTGGGACTAGCGGGAGGCGCAGATACGCAGTATTTT,CASSLTLGLAGGADTQYF
NA,TRBV28,TRBJ2-6,NA,TGTGCCAGCAGTTCCGACAGATTTCTCTCTGGGGCCAACGTCCTGACTTTC,CASSSDRFLSGANVLTF
NA,TRBV18,TRBJ2-1,TRBD2,TGTGCCAGCTCACCACGGAGACTAGCGGGGCCCAATGAGCAGTTCTTC,CASSPRRLAGPNEQFF
NA,TRBV6-1,TRBJ2-3,NA,TGTGCCAGCAGTGAACCCCCCCCGGATACGCAGTATTTT,CASSEPPPDTQYF
NA,TRBV5-1,TRBJ2-5,NA,TGCGCCAGCAGCATCTCAGGGGCGCAAGAGACCCAGTACTTC,CASSISGAQETQYF
NA,TRBV2,TRBJ1-2,NA,TGTGCCAGCAGTGAATTCAGCTATGGCTACACCTTC,CASSEFSYGYTF
NA,TRBV18,TRBJ2-5,NA,TGTGCCAGCTCACCACAGGTTGGTGTACGAAAGACCCAGTACTTC,CASSPQVGVRKTQYF
few,TRBV19,TRBJ1-1,NA,TGTGCCAGTGCTCGACGGAACACTGAAGCTTTCTTT,CASARRNTEAFF
NA,TRBV19,TRBJ2-1,NA,TGTGCCAGTAGTATAGAGGGGGTTACTAGTTGGAGCAATGAGCAGTTCTTC,CASSIEGVTSWSNEQFF
NA,TRBV6-5,TRBJ2-2,NA,TGTGCCAGCAGCCCGTCGTATACCGGGGAGCTGTTTTTT,CASSPSYTGELFF
few,TRBV19,TRBJ2-3,NA,TGTGCCAGTAGTACCGACAGGCGTGATACGCAGTATTTT,CASSTDRRDTQYF
NA,TRBV7-9,TRBJ1-2,NA,TGTGCCAGCAGCTTAGACACAGAATATGGCTACACCTTC,CASSLDTEYGYTF
NA,TRBV18,TRBJ1-2,TRBD1,TGTGCCAGCTCCCCCGGGACAGGGACCGGCTACACCTTC,CASSPGTGTGYTF
NA,TRBV10-3,TRBJ2-2,NA,TGTGCCATCAGTGAGTCGGGCGGGGAGCTGTTTTTT,CAISESGGELFF
NA,TRBV28,TRBJ1-2,NA,TGTGCCAGCAGCGACCCGACAGTCTATGGCTACACCTTC,CASSDPTVYGYTF
NA,TRBV5-1,TRBJ2-1,NA,TGCGCCAGCAGCTTGGCCACTAGACATAGATGGGAGCACAATGAGCAGTTCTTC,CASSLATRHRWEHNEQFF
NA,TRBV5-1,TRBJ2-3,NA,TGCGCCAGCAGCTTGGGGCAGGGAGGCACAGATACGCAGTATTTT,CASSLGQGGTDTQYF
few,TRBV7-6,TRBJ2-7,TRBD2,TGTGCCAGCAGCCCTAGCGGGAGTTTTTACGAGCAGTACTTC,CASSPSGSFYEQYF
NA,TRBV11-1,TRBJ2-1,TRBD2,TGTGCCAGCAGCTTAAAGGCGCTAGCGGGAGCACCCTACAATGAGCAGTTCTTC,CASSLKALAGAPYNEQFF